Detailed here is one T cell receptor beta chain. Its target is not known. CDR3 length: 14 amino acids. Between the trimmed V and J ends, which lost 4 bases and 7 bases, there was a span of 14 bases. The germline gives CDR1 MGHRA, CDR2 YSYEKL. The data originate from a study of cytomegalovirus exposure and HLA in healthy donors. Study outcomes and limitations: According to the study, 160 or so TCR beta chains were cytomegalovirus-associated. There were reportedly fewer N-insertions in an Asian-associated ancestry cluster than the roughly 700-donor mean, in a later analysis. For most subjects, TCR beta sequences were reported to predict HLA-A and HLA-B alleles with accuracy.

Both 60 Vbeta primers and 13 Jbeta primers went into the PCR. Profiled with immunoSEQ multiplex PCR; TCRdb holds only in-frame clones, not every one. The sample consists of 180,000 or so clones, about three quarters of them appearing once. V gene TRBV4-1 combines with J gene TRBJ2-1; D may be TRBD2 (6 bases). The source is a man aged 18 to 29 in good health and CMV-seronegative. The sample comprised PBMCs. CDR3 bases: TGCGCCAGCAGCCTTACTCCGGGGGAGAATGAGCAGTTCTTC. Translating it yields CASSLTPGENEQFF.